Given below is one T cell receptor beta chain in context. The data derive from a study of shared clonotypes between healthy human individuals. The wider study: Donors had three CD4 naive, three CD4 memory, two CD8 naive and one CD8 memory plate apiece.

Trimming took 4 bases from V and 0 from J; bases not matched to a gene: 7. CDR3 size: 16 residues. Per the germline V gene, CDR1 is SGHRS and CDR2 is YFSETQ. Profiled with immunoSEQ multiplex PCR; TCRdb holds only in-frame clones, not every one. Here the sample spans 2 million to 3 million clones, just over 90% being singletons. Donors were healthy HIV-negative adults without recently reported acute infections or vaccinations. The V call is TRBV5-1, the J call TRBJ2-7, with TRBD2 matching 10 bases. The clonotype originates from a man between 18 and 35 years old in good health. Sequenced sample: naive CD4+ T cells sorted from blood. Subset described: CD45RA+ positively selected. As DNA, the CDR3 is TGCGCCAGCAGCCGTACTAGCGGGGTACTCTCCTACGAGCAGTACTTC. Amino acids: CASSRTSGVLSYEQYF. Full variable domain (rest looked up from reference TRBV5-1 and TRBJ2-7): KAGVTQTPRYLIKTRGQQVTLSCSPISGHRSVSWYQQTPGQGLQFLFEYFSETQRNKGNFPGRFSGRQFSNSRSEMNVSTLELGDSALYLCASSRTSGVLSYEQYFGPGTRLTVT.